One sample yielded the 14 T cell receptor beta chains listed below, sequenced in a study of T-cell reconstitution after alpha-beta-depleted transplantation in children. Using unique molecular identifiers, the investigators prepared the TCRbeta library. MiXCR, applied by TCRdb to the PCR reads, yields one record per CDR3 protein. Found here are over 200,000 distinct CDR3 sequences, around 9.5% of them singletons; the top ten hold around 6.2%. This specimen consisted of PBMCs from the stem cell graft donor, obtained from the stem cell graft. These receptors originate from a human donor who donated a stem cell graft to a child with acute lymphoblastic leukemia.

V is TRBV7-9 and J is TRBJ2-5; D tentatively fits TRBD1 or TRBD2 (5 bases each). Germline values: CDR1 SEHNR, CDR2 FQNEAQ (reference sequence). The CDR3 consists of 17 residues. V lost 6 bases and J lost 2, with 22 bases in between. The CDR3 DNA follows: TGTGCCAGCAGGAATCGGGGCAGGGAAGGAGGTCAAGAGACCCAGTACTTC. As protein: CASRNRGREGGQETQYF.

This clonotype has ten or more counts. CDR3 residues: CASSLAVAGNTEAFF. CDR3 nucleotides: TGTGCCAGCAGTTTAGCGGTGGCAGGGAACACTGAAGCTTTCTTT. This chain links TRBV12-3 or TRBV12-4 with TRBJ1-1, with D hard to call. The CDR3 spans 15 residues. V was trimmed by 0 bases and J by 1 base, leaving 9 bases between them.

This clonotype was picked up many times. A single base separates this from a much larger clone, so it may be a read error. The rearrangement joins TRBV11-3 to TRBJ1-1; D not resolved. The CDR3 spans 13 residues. Trimming cost V 0 bases and J 1 base, with 3 bases left between them. Germline V gives CDR1 SGHNT, CDR2 YENEEA. CDR3 DNA: TGTGCCAGCAGCTTAGAGGAGAACACTGAAGCTTTCTTT. As protein: CASSLEENTEAFF.

This clonotype was counted many times. The rearrangement joins TRBV2 to TRBJ2-7, with TRBD1 as a possible D gene (5 bases). The CDR3 is 13 residues long. The ends were cut back, 0 bases at V and 7 bases at J, with 10 bases in the middle. Looked up from germline, CDR1 is SNHLY and CDR2 is FYNNEI. CDR3 protein: CASSEATVGEQYF. In nucleotides, the CDR3 is TGTGCCAGCAGTGAAGCGACAGTGGGGGAGCAGTACTTC.

This clonotype has ten or more counts. The rearrangement links TRBV6-5 to TRBJ2-7, with a weak D call TRBD2 (5 bases). The CDR3 extends over 16 amino acids. V lost 0 bases and J 1 base, leaving 13 bases between the germline ends. Germline CDR1 and CDR2: MNHEY and SVGAGI. Written as DNA, the CDR3 is TGTGCCAGCAGTTACTCGAGTCGGGGAATTTCCTACGAGCAGTACTTC. Translated, it gives CASSYSSRGISYEQYF.

This clonotype occurred a few times. The chain joins TRBV3-1 to TRBJ1-2, with a possible D match to TRBD1 (5 bases). Looked up from germline, CDR1 is LGHDT and CDR2 is YNNKEL (reference sequence). Between the trimmed V and J ends, which lost 0 bases and 8 bases, there was a span of 10 bases. The CDR3 sequence is 13 residues long. The CDR3 sequence: CASSQDRVLGYTF. The CDR3 bases are TGTGCCAGCAGCCAAGACAGGGTGCTGGGCTACACCTTC.

In this sample, this clonotype turned up many times. The chain has TRBV30 and TRBJ2-1; the D gene is possibly TRBD2 (6 bases). Germline-derived CDR1 and CDR2 are GTSNPN and SVGIG (reference sequence). This CDR3 is built from 13 residues. V was pared by 2 bases and J by 7 bases, with 12 bases between. CDR3 amino acids: CAWSTGTFNEQFF. CDR3 coding DNA: TGTGCCTGGAGTACCGGGACTTTTAATGAGCAGTTCTTC.

V gene TRBV14 combines with J gene TRBJ2-1, with 9 bases lining up with TRBD1. The V segment lost 4 bases and the J segment 8 bases; nucleotides outside the gene matches: 3. CDR3 length: 13 amino acids. CDR1 SGHDN and CDR2 FVKESK come from the germline V gene. CDR3 loop: CASSLDRGHEQFF. The CDR3 coding sequence is TGTGCCAGCAGCCTGGACAGGGGACATGAGCAGTTCTTC.

This clonotype has a count of ten or more. The V and J genes are TRBV29-1 and TRBJ2-1, with unresolved D. In germline, CDR1 is SQVTM, CDR2 ANQGSEA. The CDR3 runs 12 residues. V was shortened by 3 bases and J by 5 bases, with 8 bases between the two germline ends. The CDR3 protein is CSVDLPNNEQFF. CDR3 in DNA: TGCAGCGTTGATCTTCCTAACAATGAGCAGTTCTTC.

The rearrangement uses TRBV10-1 and TRBJ2-3, with 8 bases that match TRBD1. The trim removed 2 bases at V and 2 bases at J, leaving 6 bases unmatched. Germline values: CDR1 WNHNN, CDR2 SYGVQD (reference sequence). This CDR3 is built from 16 residues. The CDR3 loop reads CASSERDRGLTDTQYF. The CDR3 DNA reads as TGCGCCAGCAGTGAGCGAGACAGGGGCCTCACAGATACGCAGTATTTT.

This clonotype was observed a handful of times. The chain uses TRBV10-3 and TRBJ2-3; possibly TRBD1 for D (7 bases). Trimming shortened V by 0 bases and J by 0 bases, and 16 bases separated the two germline ends. Germline V gene lookup returns CDR1 ENHRY and CDR2 SYGVKD. CDR3 length: 18 amino acids. The CDR3 DNA reads TGTGCCATCAGTGAGTCGAGAACGACAGGGACTAGCACAGATACGCAGTATTTT. It is translated as CAISESRTTGTSTDTQYF.

This clonotype occurred many times. The chain uses TRBV27 and TRBJ2-1, with D unclear. Deletions cut 7 bases from V and 3 bases from J, with 16 bases between. CDR1 is MNHEY, CDR2 SMNVEV, per germline (reference sequence). This CDR3 has 15 residues. The CDR3 bases are TGTGCCAGCAACAACGGACGAACTAACTACAATGAGCAGTTCTTC. It translates to CASNNGRTNYNEQFF.

This clonotype showed up just a few times. CDR3 nucleotides: TGTGCCAGCTCACCTTTCGAGGGACCCACCGGGGAGCTGTTTTTT. This gives the protein CASSPFEGPTGELFF. The J gene is TRBJ2-2, the V gene TRBV18; D assignment may be TRBD1 or TRBD2 (5 bases each). Per germline, CDR1 KGHSH and CDR2 LQKENI. The CDR3 loop spans 15 amino acids. Trimming removed 3 bases at V and 4 bases at J, with 12 bases between. Together with reference TRBV18 and TRBJ2-2, the CDR3 gives the full variable domain: NAGVMQNPRHLVRRRGQEARLRCSPMKGHSHVYWYRQLPEEGLKFMVYLQKENIIDESGMPKERFSAEFPKEGPSILRIQQVVRGDSAAYFCASSPFEGPTGELFFGEGSRLTVL.

The chain links TRBV27 to TRBJ2-7; D possibly matches TRBD1 or TRBD2 (6 bases each). The V and J ends lost 5 bases and 7 bases respectively, with 24 bases between them. CDR3 length equals 16 residues. The V gene's germline CDR1 is MNHEY and CDR2 SMNVEV (reference sequence). CDR3 region: CASSDQEPVQGGEQYF. CDR3 nucleotide sequence: TGTGCCAGCAGTGACCAGGAACCAGTTCAAGGGGGGGAGCAGTACTTC.